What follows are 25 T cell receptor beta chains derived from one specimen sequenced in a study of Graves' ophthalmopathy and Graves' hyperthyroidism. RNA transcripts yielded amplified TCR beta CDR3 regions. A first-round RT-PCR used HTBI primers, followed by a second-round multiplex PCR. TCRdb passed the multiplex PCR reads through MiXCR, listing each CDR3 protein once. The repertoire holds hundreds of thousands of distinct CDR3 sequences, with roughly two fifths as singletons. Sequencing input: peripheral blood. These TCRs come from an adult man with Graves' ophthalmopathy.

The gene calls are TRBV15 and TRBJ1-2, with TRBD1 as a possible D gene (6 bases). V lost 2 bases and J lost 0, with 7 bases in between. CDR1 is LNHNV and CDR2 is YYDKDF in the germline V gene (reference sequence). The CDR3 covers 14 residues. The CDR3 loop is CATSRRTANYGYTF. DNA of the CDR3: TGTGCCACCAGCAGAAGGACAGCTAACTATGGCTACACCTTC. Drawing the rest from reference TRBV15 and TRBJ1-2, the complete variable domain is DAMVIQNPRYQVTQFGKPVTLSCSQTLNHNVMYWYQQKSSQAPKLLFHYYDKDFNNEADTPDNFQSRRPNTSFCFLDIRSPGLGDTAMYLCATSRRTANYGYTFGSGTRLTVV.

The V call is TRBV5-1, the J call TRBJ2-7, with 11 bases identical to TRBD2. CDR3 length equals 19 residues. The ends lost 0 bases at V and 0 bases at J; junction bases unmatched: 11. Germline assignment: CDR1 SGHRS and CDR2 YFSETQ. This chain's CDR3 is CASSLGVRTSGYSSYEQYF. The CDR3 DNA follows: TGCGCCAGCAGCTTGGGTGTCCGGACTAGCGGGTATAGCTCCTACGAGCAGTACTTC.

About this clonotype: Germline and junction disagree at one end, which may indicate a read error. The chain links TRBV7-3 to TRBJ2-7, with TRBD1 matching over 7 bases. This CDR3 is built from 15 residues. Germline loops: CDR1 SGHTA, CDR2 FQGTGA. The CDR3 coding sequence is TGTGCCGGCAGCTTACCCGGACAGGCACATTACGAGCAGTACTTC. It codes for CAGSLPGQAHYEQYF.

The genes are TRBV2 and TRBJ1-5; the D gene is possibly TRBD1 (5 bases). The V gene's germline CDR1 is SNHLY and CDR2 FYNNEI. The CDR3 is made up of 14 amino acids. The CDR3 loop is CARDAGSNNQPQHF. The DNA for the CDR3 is TGTGCTAGAGATGCAGGGAGTAACAATCAGCCCCAGCATTTT.

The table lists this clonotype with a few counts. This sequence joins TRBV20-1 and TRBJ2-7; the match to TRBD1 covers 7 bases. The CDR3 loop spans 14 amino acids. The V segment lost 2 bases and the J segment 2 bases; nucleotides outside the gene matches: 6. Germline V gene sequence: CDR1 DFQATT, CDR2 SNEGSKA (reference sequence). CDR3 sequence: CSARKRTGAYEQYF. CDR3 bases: TGCAGTGCTAGAAAGCGGACAGGCGCCTACGAGCAGTACTTC.

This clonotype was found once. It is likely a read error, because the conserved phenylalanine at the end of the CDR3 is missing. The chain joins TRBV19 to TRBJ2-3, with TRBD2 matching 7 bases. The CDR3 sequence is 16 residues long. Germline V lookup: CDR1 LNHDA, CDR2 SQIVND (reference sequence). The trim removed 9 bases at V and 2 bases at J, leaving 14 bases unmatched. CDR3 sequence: CASHRRAGDHTDTQYC. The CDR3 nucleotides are TGTGCCAGCCATCGAAGGGCGGGAGATCACACAGATACGCAGTATTGT.

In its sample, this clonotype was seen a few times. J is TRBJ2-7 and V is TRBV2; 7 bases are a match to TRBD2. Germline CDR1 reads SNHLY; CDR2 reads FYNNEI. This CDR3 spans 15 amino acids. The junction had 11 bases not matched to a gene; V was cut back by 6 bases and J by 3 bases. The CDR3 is CASSHGGGLLYEQYF. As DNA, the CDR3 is TGTGCCAGCAGCCACGGCGGGGGACTCCTCTACGAGCAGTACTTC.

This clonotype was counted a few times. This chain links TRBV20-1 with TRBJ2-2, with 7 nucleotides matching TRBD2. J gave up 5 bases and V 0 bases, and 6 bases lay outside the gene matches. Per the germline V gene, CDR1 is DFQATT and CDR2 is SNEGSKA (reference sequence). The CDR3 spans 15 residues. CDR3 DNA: TGCAGTGCTAGAGAGGCGGGAGATGAAACCGGGGAGCTGTTTTTT. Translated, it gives CSAREAGDETGELFF.

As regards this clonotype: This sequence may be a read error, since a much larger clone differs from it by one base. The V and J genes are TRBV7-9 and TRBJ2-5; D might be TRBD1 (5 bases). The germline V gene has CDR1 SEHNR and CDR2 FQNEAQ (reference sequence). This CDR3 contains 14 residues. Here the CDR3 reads CASSTGPGKETRYF. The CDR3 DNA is TGTGCCAGCAGCACAGGACCAGGGAAAGAGACCCGGTACTTC.

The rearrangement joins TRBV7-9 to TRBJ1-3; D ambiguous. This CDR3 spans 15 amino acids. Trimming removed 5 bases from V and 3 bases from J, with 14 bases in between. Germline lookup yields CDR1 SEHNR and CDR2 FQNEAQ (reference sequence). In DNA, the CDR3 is TGTGCCAGCAGCCCTGGCGGTGTAGGTGGAAACACCATATATTTT. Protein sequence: CASSPGGVGGNTIYF. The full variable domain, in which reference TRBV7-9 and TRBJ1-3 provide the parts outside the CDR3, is DTGVSQNPRHKITKRGQNVTFRCDPISEHNRLYWYRQTLGQGPEFLTYFQNEAQLEKSRLLSDRFSAERPKGSFSTLEIQRTEQGDSAMYLCASSPGGVGGNTIYFGEGSWLTVV.

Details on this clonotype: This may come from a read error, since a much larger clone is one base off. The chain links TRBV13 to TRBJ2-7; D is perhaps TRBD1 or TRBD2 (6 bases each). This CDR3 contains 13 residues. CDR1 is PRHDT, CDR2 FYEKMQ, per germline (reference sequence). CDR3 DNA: TGTGCCAGCAGTGAAGGGGGGACCTACGGGCAGTACTTC. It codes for CASSEGGTYGQYF. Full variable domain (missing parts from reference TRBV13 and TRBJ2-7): AAGVIQSPRHLIKEKRETATLKCYPIPRHDTVYWYQQGPGQDPQFLISFYEKMQSDKGSIPDRFSAQQFSDYHSELNMSSLELGDSALYFCASSEGGTYGQYFGPGTRLTVT.

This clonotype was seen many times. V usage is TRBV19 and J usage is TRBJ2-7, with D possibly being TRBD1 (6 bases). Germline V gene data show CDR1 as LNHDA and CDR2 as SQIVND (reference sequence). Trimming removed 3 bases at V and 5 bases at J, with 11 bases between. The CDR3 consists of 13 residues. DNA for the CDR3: TGTGCCAGTAGTATTCAGGGGAAACACGAGCAGTACTTC. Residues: CASSIQGKHEQYF.

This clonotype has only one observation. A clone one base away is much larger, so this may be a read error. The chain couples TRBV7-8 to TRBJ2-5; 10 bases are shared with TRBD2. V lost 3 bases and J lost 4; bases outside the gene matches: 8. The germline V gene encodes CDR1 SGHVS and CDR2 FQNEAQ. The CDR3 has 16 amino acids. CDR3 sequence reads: CASSFSSSGSGETQYF. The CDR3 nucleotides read TGTGCCAGCAGCTTTTCCTCTAGCGGGAGCGGAGAGACCCAGTACTTC.

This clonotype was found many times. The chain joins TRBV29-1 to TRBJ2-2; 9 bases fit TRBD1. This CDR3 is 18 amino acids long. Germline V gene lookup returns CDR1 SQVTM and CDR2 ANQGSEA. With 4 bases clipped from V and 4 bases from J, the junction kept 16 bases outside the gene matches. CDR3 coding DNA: TGCAGCGTTGTTAACAGGGGGCGCGGGGAACCGGGCACCGGGGAGCTGTTTTTT. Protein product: CSVVNRGRGEPGTGELFF.

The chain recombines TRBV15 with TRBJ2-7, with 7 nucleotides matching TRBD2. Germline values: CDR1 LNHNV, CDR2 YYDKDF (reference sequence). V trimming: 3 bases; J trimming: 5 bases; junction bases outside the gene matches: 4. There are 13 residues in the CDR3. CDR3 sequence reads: CATSRGGSNEQYF. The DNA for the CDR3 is TGTGCCACCAGCAGGGGGGGGAGCAACGAGCAGTACTTC.

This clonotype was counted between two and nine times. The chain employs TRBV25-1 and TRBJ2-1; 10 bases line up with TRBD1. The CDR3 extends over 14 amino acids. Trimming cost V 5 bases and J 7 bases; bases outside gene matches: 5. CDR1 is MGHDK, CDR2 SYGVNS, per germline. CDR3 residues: CASSQDRGGNEQFF. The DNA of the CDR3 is TGTGCCAGCAGTCAGGACAGGGGGGGGAATGAGCAGTTCTTC.

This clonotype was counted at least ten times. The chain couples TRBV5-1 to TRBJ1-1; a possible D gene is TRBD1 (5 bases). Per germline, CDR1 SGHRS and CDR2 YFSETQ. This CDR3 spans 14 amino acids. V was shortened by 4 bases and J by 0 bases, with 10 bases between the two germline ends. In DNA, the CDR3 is TGCGCCAGCAGCACCCAGGGAGTGAACACTGAAGCTTTCTTT. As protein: CASSTQGVNTEAFF.

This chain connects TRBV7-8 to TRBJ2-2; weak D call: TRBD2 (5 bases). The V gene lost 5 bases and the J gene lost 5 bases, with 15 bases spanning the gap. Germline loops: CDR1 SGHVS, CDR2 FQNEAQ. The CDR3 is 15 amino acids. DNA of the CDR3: TGTGCCAGCAGCCCGAGGACTCCGTCTACCGGGGAGCTGTTTTTT. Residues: CASSPRTPSTGELFF.

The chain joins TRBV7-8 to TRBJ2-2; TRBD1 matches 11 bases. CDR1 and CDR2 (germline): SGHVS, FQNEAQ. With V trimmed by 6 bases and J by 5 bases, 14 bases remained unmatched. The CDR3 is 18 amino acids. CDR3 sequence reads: CASRMTPSDRGRTGELFF. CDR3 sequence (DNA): TGTGCCAGCAGAATGACCCCCTCGGACAGGGGGCGTACCGGGGAGCTGTTTTTT.

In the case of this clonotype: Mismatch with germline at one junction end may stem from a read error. CDR3: CSVVEGVAGVNVLTF. As DNA, the CDR3 is TGCAGCGTTGTGGAGGGGGTGGCTGGGGTCAACGTCCTGACTTTC. This chain uses TRBV29-1 with TRBJ2-6, with D perhaps TRBD1 or TRBD2 (6 bases each). Looked up from germline, CDR1 is SQVTM and CDR2 is ANQGSEA. There are 15 residues in the CDR3. The full variable domain, its missing parts supplied by reference TRBV29-1 and TRBJ2-6, is SAVISQKPSRDICQRGTSLTIQCQVDSQVTMMFWYRQQPGQSLTLIATANQGSEATYESGFVIDKFPISRPNLTFSTLTVSNMSPEDSSIYLCSVVEGVAGVNVLTFGAGSRLTVL.

CDR3 in DNA: TGCAGCGTTGATACGAACACTGAAGCTTTCTTT. It translates to CSVDTNTEAFF. The genes are TRBV29-1 and TRBJ1-1; D gene uncertain. CDR3 length equals 11 residues. V was pared by 3 bases and J by 1 base, with 3 bases between. CDR1 and CDR2 from the germline V gene are SQVTM and ANQGSEA. The complete variable domain, with remaining parts taken from reference TRBV29-1 and TRBJ1-1, reads SAVISQKPSRDICQRGTSLTIQCQVDSQVTMMFWYRQQPGQSLTLIATANQGSEATYESGFVIDKFPISRPNLTFSTLTVSNMSPEDSSIYLCSVDTNTEAFFGQGTRLTVV.

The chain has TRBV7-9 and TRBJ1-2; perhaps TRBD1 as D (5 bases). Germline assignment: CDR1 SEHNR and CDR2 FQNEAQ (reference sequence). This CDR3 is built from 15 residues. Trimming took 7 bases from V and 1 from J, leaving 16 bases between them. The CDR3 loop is CASTPAGSINYGYTF. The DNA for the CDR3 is TGTGCCAGCACCCCGGCAGGGAGTATTAACTATGGCTACACCTTC.

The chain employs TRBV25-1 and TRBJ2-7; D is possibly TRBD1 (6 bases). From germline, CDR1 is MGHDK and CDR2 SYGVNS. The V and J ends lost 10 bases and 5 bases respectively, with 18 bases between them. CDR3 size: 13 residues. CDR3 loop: CATRGRREHEQYF. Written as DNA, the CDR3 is TGTGCCACCAGGGGTCGCAGGGAGCACGAGCAGTACTTC.

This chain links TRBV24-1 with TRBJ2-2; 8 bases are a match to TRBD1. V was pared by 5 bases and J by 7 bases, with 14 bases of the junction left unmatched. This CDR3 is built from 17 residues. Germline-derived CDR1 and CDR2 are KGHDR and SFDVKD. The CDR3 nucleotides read TGTGCCACCAGTGCCCAAAAGGGGGACAGGCCTAACGGGGAGCTGTTTTTT. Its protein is CATSAQKGDRPNGELFF.

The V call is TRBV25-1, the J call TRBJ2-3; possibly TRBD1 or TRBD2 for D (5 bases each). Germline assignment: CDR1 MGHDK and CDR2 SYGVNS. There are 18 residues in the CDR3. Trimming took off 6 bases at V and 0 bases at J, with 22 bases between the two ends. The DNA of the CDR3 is TGTGCCAGCAGCTTCCGCCCCCTCCGGGACCGAAGCACAGATACGCAGTATTTT. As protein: CASSFRPLRDRSTDTQYF.